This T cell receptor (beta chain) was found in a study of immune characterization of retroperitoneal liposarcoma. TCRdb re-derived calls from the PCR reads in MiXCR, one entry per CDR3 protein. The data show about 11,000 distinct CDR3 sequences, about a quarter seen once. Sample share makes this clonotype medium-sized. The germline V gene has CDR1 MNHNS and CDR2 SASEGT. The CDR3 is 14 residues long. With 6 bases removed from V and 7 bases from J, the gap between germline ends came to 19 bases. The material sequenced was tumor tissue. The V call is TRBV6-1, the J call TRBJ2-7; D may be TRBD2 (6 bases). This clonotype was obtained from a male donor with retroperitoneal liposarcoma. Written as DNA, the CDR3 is TGTGCCAGCAGCCTGGGGGTCGGGACTGGTGAGCAGTACGTC. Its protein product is CASSLGVGTGEQYV.